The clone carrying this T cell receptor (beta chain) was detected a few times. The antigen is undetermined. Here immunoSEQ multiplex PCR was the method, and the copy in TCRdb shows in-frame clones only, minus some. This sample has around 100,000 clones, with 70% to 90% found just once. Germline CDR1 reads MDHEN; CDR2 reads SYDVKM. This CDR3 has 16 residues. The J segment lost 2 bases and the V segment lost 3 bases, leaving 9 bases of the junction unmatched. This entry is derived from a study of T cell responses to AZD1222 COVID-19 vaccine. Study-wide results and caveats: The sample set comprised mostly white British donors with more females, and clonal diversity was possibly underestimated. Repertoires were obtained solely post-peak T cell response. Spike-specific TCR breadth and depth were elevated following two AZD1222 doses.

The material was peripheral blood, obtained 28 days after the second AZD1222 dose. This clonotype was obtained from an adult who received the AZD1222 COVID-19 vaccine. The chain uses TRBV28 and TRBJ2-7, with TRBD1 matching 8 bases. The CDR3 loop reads CASSFGPGTGTYEQYF. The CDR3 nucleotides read TGTGCCAGCAGTTTTGGCCCCGGGACAGGAACCTACGAGCAGTACTTC. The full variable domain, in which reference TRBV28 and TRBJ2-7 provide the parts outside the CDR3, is DVKVTQSSRYLVKRTGEKVFLECVQDMDHENMFWYRQDPGLGLRLIYFSYDVKMKEKGDIPEGYSVSREKKERFSLILESASTNQTSMYLCASSFGPGTGTYEQYFGPGTRLTVT.